These T cell receptor beta chains were read from a single sample in a study of the immune and genomic landscape of osteosarcoma. The data were produced by immunoSEQ multiplex PCR, yet TCRdb's version contains in-frame clones alone and is incomplete. The sample contains around 1,600 clones, about 59% of which appear only once. Material for sequencing was primary tumor tissue from the T10 vertebra. These TCRs come from a man between 18 and 35 years old with osteosarcoma. Both conserved end residues are part of each CDR3. D genes are given only for firm matches. Size values are once, few and many counts, or a class for expanded clones, and some rows have none.

CDR3 protein | CDR3 DNA | D gene | clone size | J gene | V gene
CATSRPLGPSRGDTQYF | TGTGCCACCAGCAGGCCTCTGGGACCTTCAAGAGGAGATACGCAGTATTTT | . | . | TRBJ2-3 | TRBV15
CASRDGTEYGYTF | TGTGCCAGCAGAGACGGGACGGAATATGGCTACACCTTC | . | . | TRBJ1-2 | TRBV27
CASRLRTGGDTGELFF | TGTGCCAGCAGGTTGAGGACAGGGGGCGACACCGGGGAGCTGTTTTTT | TRBD1 | few | TRBJ2-2 | TRBV5-4
CASSLTGATNEKLFF | TGTGCCAGCAGCCTTACAGGCGCAACTAATGAAAAACTGTTTTTT | . | . | TRBJ1-4 | TRBV6-5
CASSAMAGEGEQYF | TGTGCCAGCAGTGCGATGGCGGGGGAGGGCGAGCAGTACTTC | TRBD2 | . | TRBJ2-7 | TRBV6-1
CASSLSPGNNNEQFF | TGTGCCAGCAGCTTAAGTCCTGGGAACAACAATGAGCAGTTCTTC | . | few | TRBJ2-1 | TRBV7-3
CASSYSGSYYGYTF | TGTGCCAGCAGTTATTCGGGGTCCTACTATGGCTACACCTTC | . | . | TRBJ1-2 | TRBV6-5
CASSPSEGLLLNEQFF | TGTGCCAGCTCACCCTCGGAGGGCCTCCTTTTGAATGAGCAGTTCTTC | . | . | TRBJ2-1 | TRBV18
CASSSEAFF | TGTGCCAGCAGCTCTGAAGCTTTCTTT | . | . | TRBJ1-1 | TRBV7-9
CASSQDRVPILGFAYEQYF | TGTGCCAGCAGCCAAGATCGGGTACCGATCTTGGGGTTCGCCTACGAGCAGTACTTC | . | . | TRBJ2-7 | TRBV14
CASSLSVGGPAYEQYF | TGTGCCAGCAGCTTATCGGTAGGGGGTCCTGCCTACGAGCAGTACTTC | . | . | TRBJ2-7 | TRBV7-6
CASSPRRGRGGDNEQFF | TGTGCCAGCAGCCCCCGGCGTGGGCGGGGGGGCGACAATGAGCAGTTCTTC | TRBD2 | . | TRBJ2-1 | TRBV7-3
CASSPAAGQGAYEQYF | TGCGCCAGCAGCCCAGCGGCCGGACAGGGGGCCTACGAGCAGTACTTC | TRBD1 | . | TRBJ2-7 | TRBV5-1
CASSAAGAGETQYF | TGTGCCAGCAGCGCCGCGGGGGCCGGGGAGACCCAGTACTTC | . | . | TRBJ2-5 | TRBV7-3
CASSVDTRGYGYTF | TGTGCCAGCAGTGTTGACACCCGTGGGTATGGCTACACCTTC | . | . | TRBJ1-2 | TRBV2
CASSTGTDSREQYF | TGTGCCAGCAGCACCGGGACGGATTCACGCGAGCAGTACTTC | . | . | TRBJ2-7 | TRBV5-4
CAIRGRLENTEAFF | TGTGCCATCAGAGGACGGCTTGAGAACACTGAAGCTTTCTTT | . | . | TRBJ1-1 | TRBV10-3
CASSYGGTEAFF | TGTGCCAGCAGTTACGGGGGGACTGAAGCTTTCTTT | . | . | TRBJ1-1 | TRBV6-5
CASSLTGQGYGYTF | TGTGCCAGCTCATTGACGGGACAGGGATATGGCTACACCTTC | TRBD1 | few | TRBJ1-2 | TRBV18
CASSELGQGNKDTQYF | TGTGCCAGCAGTGAACTGGGACAGGGGAATAAGGATACGCAGTATTTT | TRBD1 | few | TRBJ2-3 | TRBV6-4
CASSPAGGVGYEQYF | TGTGCCAGCAGTCCGGCAGGGGGCGTCGGTTACGAGCAGTACTTC | TRBD1 | once | TRBJ2-7 | TRBV28
CASRRTGYNEQFF | TGTGCCAGCAGACGGACAGGGTACAATGAGCAGTTCTTC | TRBD1 | few | TRBJ2-1 | TRBV2
CASSLGAGRSNQPQHF | TGTGCCAGCAGCTTAGGGGCAGGGAGGAGCAATCAGCCCCAGCATTTT | . | . | TRBJ1-5 | TRBV7-9
CSVRLVQETQYF | TGCAGCGTGAGACTAGTCCAAGAGACCCAGTACTTC | . | large | TRBJ2-5 | TRBV29-1
CSVGRGGEGQPQHF | TGCAGCGTTGGGCGGGGGGGCGAGGGTCAGCCCCAGCATTTT | . | . | TRBJ1-5 | TRBV29-1
CASRGQSSYNSPLHF | TGTGCCAGCAGGGGTCAGAGCTCCTATAATTCACCCCTCCACTTT | . | . | TRBJ1-6 | TRBV5-6
CASSKTGAVANGYTF | TGTGCCAGCAGCAAAACAGGGGCGGTGGCGAATGGCTACACCTTC | TRBD1 | . | TRBJ1-2 | TRBV11-2
CSVERDRAVDTQYF | TGCAGCGTTGAAAGGGACAGGGCTGTAGATACGCAGTATTTT | TRBD1 | . | TRBJ2-3 | TRBV29-1
CASTASLNLNYGYTF | TGTGCCAGCACTGCTTCCCTAAACCTTAACTATGGCTACACCTTC | . | . | TRBJ1-2 | TRBV6-5
CASSQVAGTGYGYTF | TGCGCCAGCAGCCAAGTCGCCGGGACAGGCTATGGCTACACCTTC | TRBD1 | few | TRBJ1-2 | TRBV4-1
CASSVATSGIYEQFF | TGTGCCAGTAGTGTTGCGACTAGCGGAATCTATGAGCAGTTCTTC | TRBD2 | once | TRBJ2-1 | TRBV19
CASSYDSGVGEQYF | TGTGCCAGCAGTTACGATTCCGGAGTCGGCGAGCAGTACTTC | . | . | TRBJ2-7 | TRBV6-5
CASSPTQVTGGRVTEAFF | TGCGCCAGCTCCCCGACTCAGGTGACAGGGGGAAGGGTCACTGAAGCTTTCTTT | TRBD1 | . | TRBJ1-1 | TRBV10-1
CASRATEGGFSPLHF | TGTGCCAGCAGGGCTACCGAGGGGGGATTTTCACCCCTCCACTTT | . | . | TRBJ1-6 | TRBV27
CSVASGAYEQYF | TGCAGCGTTGCTTCGGGGGCCTACGAGCAGTACTTC | . | . | TRBJ2-7 | TRBV29-1
CASSYLGGAVTDTQYF | TGTGCCAGCAGCTACCTCGGGGGGGCCGTTACAGATACGCAGTATTTT | TRBD2 | . | TRBJ2-3 | TRBV4-1
CASRNKHYEQYF | TGTGCCAGCAGGAACAAACACTACGAGCAGTACTTC | . | . | TRBJ2-7 | TRBV27
CASSQDGLNSNQPQHF | TGCGCCAGCAGCCAGGACGGACTAAATAGCAATCAGCCCCAGCATTTT | . | . | TRBJ1-5 | TRBV4-3
CASSQAGGGSPLHF | TGCGCCAGCAGCCAAGCAGGGGGTGGCTCACCCCTCCACTTT | TRBD1 | . | TRBJ1-6 | TRBV4-3
CASSPTLRGFGYNEQFF | TGTGCCAGCAGCCCTACTCTGAGGGGGTTCGGGTACAATGAGCAGTTCTTC | . | . | TRBJ2-1 | TRBV16
CASRSLSGGRSSYNEQFF | TGTGCAAGTCGCTCCCTATCAGGGGGCAGGAGCTCCTACAATGAGCAGTTCTTC | . | . | TRBJ2-1 | TRBV12-2
CASSSSTGTQYF | TGTGCCAGCAGTTCAAGTACGGGGACCCAGTACTTC | . | . | TRBJ2-5 | TRBV7-9
CASGWDSLNEQYF | TGTGCCAGCGGATGGGACAGTCTGAACGAGCAGTACTTC | TRBD1 | large | TRBJ2-7 | TRBV7-3
CASSLQAGVGETQYF | TGTGCCAGCAGCTTACAAGCGGGGGTAGGGGAGACCCAGTACTTC | TRBD2 | . | TRBJ2-5 | TRBV11-3
CASEEPGTGVHEQYF | TGTGCCAGCGAAGAGCCCGGGACAGGGGTCCACGAGCAGTACTTC | TRBD1 | . | TRBJ2-7 | TRBV2
CASSLKGGRNTEAFF | TGTGCCAGCAGCTTAAAAGGGGGAAGGAACACTGAAGCTTTCTTT | . | . | TRBJ1-1 | TRBV7-3
CASSLGQGWNSPLHF | TGTGCCAGCTCACTTGGACAGGGCTGGAATTCACCCCTCCACTTT | TRBD1 | few | TRBJ1-6 | TRBV18